This T cell receptor beta chain was captured in a study of shared clonotypes between healthy human individuals. The germline V gene has CDR1 MNHEY and CDR2 SMNVEV (reference sequence). The CDR3 sequence is 16 residues long. With V trimmed by 6 bases and J by 5 bases, 11 bases remained unmatched. The donors, all of them Caucasian adults, lived in Nashville, Tennessee. A deep-level run was used for the assay. Assay: immunoSEQ multiplex PCR; the TCRdb copy retains only in-frame clones and omits some. The repertoire holds more than 450,000 clones, with around 74% as singletons. The receptor was derived from a woman aged 40 to 50 in good health. Some clones in this sample may be carry-over from other donors' samples. J is TRBJ2-2 and V is TRBV27; 8 bases map to TRBD2. Source material: PBMCs. Here the CDR3 DNA reads TGTGCCAGCAGCCGCTCGGGAGGGCCCCGGACCGGGGAGCTGTTTTTT. Amino acid sequence: CASSRSGGPRTGELFF.